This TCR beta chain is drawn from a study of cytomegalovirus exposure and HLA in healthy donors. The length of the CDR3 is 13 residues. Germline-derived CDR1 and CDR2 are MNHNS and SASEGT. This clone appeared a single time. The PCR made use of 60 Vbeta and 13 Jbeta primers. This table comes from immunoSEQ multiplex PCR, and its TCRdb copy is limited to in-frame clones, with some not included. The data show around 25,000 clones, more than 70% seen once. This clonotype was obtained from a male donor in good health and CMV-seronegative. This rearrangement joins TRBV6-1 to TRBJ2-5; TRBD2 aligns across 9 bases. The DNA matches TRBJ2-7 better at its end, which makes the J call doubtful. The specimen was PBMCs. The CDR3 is CASFGGRAYEQYF. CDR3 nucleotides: TGTGCCAGCTTCGGCGGGAGGGCCTACGAGCAGTACTTC.